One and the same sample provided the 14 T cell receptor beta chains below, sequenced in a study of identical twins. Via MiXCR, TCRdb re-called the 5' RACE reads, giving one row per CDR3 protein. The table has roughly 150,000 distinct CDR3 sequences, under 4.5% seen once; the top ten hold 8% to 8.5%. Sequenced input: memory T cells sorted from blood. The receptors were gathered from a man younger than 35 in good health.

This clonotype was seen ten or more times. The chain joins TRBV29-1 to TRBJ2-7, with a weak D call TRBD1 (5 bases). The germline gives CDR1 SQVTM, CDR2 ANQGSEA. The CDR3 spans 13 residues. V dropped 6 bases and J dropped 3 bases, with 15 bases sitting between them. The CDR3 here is CSVCRQGSYEQYF. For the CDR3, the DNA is TGCAGCGTATGTAGGCAGGGAAGCTACGAGCAGTACTTC.

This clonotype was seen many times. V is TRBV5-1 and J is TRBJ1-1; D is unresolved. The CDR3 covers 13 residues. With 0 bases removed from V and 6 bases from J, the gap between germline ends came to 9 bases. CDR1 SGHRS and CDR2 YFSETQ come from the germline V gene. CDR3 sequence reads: CASSLVGRSEAFF. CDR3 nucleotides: TGCGCCAGCAGCTTGGTAGGGCGCTCTGAAGCTTTCTTT. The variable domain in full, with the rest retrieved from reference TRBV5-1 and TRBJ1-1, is KAGVTQTPRYLIKTRGQQVTLSCSPISGHRSVSWYQQTPGQGLQFLFEYFSETQRNKGNFPGRFSGRQFSNSRSEMNVSTLELGDSALYLCASSLVGRSEAFFGQGTRLTVV.

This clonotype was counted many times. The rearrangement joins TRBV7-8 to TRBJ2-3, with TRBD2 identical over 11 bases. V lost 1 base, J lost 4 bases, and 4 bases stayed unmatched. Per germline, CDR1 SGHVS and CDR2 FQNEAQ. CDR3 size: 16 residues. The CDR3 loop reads CASSLEGLAGADTQYF. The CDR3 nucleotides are TGTGCCAGCAGCTTAGAAGGACTAGCGGGTGCAGATACGCAGTATTTT.

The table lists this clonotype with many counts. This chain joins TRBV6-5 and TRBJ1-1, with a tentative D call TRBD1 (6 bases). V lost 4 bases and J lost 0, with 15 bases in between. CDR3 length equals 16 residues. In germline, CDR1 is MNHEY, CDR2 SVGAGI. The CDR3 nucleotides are TGTGCCAGCAGTTGGGGGGCAGGGGCCATGAACACTGAAGCTTTCTTT. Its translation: CASSWGAGAMNTEAFF.

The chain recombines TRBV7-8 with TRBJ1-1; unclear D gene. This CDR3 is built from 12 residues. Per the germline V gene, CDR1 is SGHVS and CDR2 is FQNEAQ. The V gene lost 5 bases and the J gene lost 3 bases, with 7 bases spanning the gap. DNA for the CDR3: TGTGCCAGCAGCCTCGAGTACACTGAAGCTTTCTTT. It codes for CASSLEYTEAFF.

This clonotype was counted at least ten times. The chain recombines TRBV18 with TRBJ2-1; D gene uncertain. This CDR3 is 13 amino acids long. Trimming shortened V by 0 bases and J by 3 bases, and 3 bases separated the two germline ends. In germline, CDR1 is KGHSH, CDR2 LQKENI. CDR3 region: CASSPPNYNEQFF. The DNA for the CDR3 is TGTGCCAGCTCACCACCGAACTACAATGAGCAGTTCTTC. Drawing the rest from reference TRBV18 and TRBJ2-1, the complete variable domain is NAGVMQNPRHLVRRRGQEARLRCSPMKGHSHVYWYRQLPEEGLKFMVYLQKENIIDESGMPKERFSAEFPKEGPSILRIQQVVRGDSAAYFCASSPPNYNEQFFGPGTRLTVL.

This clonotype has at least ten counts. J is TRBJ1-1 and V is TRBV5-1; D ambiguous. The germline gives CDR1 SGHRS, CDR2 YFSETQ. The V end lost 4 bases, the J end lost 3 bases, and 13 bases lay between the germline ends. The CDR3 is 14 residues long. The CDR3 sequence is CASSPLKGDTEAFF. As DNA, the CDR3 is TGCGCCAGCAGCCCCCTTAAGGGCGACACTGAAGCTTTCTTT.

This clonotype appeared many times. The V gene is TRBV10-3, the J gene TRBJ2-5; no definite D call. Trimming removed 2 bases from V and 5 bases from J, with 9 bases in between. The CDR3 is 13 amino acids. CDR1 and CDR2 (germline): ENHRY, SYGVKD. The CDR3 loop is CAISEGRIETQYF. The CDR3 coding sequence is TGTGCCATCAGTGAGGGCAGGATCGAGACCCAGTACTTC.

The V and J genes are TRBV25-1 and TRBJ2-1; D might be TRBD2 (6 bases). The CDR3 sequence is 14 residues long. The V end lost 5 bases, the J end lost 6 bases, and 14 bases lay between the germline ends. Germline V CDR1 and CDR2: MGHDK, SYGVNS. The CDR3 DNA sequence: TGTGCCAGCAGTAATGGCGGGATGTCCAATGAGCAGTTCTTC. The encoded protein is CASSNGGMSNEQFF.

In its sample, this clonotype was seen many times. The CDR3, as DNA: TGTGCCAGCAGCGGACTAGCGGGCACCGGGGAGCTGTTTTTT. Translation: CASSGLAGTGELFF. V usage is TRBV12-3 or TRBV12-4 and J usage is TRBJ2-2, with 11 bases identical to TRBD2. CDR3 length: 14 residues. Trimming took 6 bases from V and 4 from J; bases not matched to a gene: 1.

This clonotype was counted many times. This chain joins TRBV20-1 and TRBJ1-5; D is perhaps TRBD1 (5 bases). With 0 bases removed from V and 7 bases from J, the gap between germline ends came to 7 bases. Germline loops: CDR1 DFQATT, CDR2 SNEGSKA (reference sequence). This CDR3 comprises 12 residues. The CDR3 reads CSARDQGQPQHF. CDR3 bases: TGCAGTGCTAGAGATCAGGGACAGCCCCAGCATTTT.

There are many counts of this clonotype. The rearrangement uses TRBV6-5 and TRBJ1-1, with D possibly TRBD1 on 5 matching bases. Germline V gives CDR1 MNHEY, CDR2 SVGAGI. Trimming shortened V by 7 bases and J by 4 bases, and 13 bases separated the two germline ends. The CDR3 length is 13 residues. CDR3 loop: CASITAGLTEAFF. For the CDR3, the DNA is TGTGCCAGCATTACGGCGGGACTCACTGAAGCTTTCTTT.

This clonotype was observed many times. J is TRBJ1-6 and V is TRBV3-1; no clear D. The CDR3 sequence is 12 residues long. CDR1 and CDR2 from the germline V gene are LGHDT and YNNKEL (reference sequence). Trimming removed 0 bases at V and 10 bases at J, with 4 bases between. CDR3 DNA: TGTGCCAGCAGCCAAGAGGAATCACCCCTCCACTTT. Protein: CASSQEESPLHF.

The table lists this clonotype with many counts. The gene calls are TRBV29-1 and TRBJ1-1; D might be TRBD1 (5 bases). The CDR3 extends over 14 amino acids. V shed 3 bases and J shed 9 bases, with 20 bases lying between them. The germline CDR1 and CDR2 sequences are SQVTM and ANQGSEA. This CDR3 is CSVDFRAGGFKAFF. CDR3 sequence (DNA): TGCAGCGTTGACTTTAGGGCGGGGGGATTTAAAGCTTTCTTT. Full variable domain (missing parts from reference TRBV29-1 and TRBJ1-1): SAVISQKPSRDICQRGTSLTIQCQVDSQVTMMFWYRQQPGQSLTLIATANQGSEATYESGFVIDKFPISRPNLTFSTLTVSNMSPEDSSIYLCSVDFRAGGFKAFFGQGTRLTVV.